The 22 T cell receptor beta chains below all came from one sample that was sequenced in a study of neurological immune-mediated disorders. TCRdb itself ran the 5' RACE reads through MiXCR, one entry per CDR3 protein. The repertoire has 28,000 or so distinct CDR3 sequences, roughly 21% of them found once; the top ten carry more than 15%. Sequencing was carried out using PBMCs. The origin of the receptors is a woman between 55 and 75 years old in good health.

This clonotype was found many times. This chain uses TRBV7-8 with TRBJ1-5, with 11 nucleotides matching TRBD1. Germline CDR1 and CDR2: SGHVS and FQNEAQ. There are 15 residues in the CDR3. With 5 bases clipped from V and 6 bases from J, the junction kept 6 bases outside the gene matches. Written as DNA, the CDR3 is TGTGCCAGCAGCAGTGGGACAGGGGGGTTTCAGCCCCAGCATTTT. Its translation is CASSSGTGGFQPQHF. The whole variable domain, remainder taken from reference TRBV7-8 and TRBJ1-5, is GAGVSQSPRYKVAKRGQDVALRCDPISGHVSLFWYQQALGQGPEFLTYFQNEAQLDKSGLPSDRFFAERPEGSVSTLKIQRTQQEDSAVYLCASSSGTGGFQPQHFGDGTRLSIL.

At least ten counts were recorded for this clonotype. V usage is TRBV5-1 and J usage is TRBJ2-1; possibly TRBD2 for D (5 bases). Trimming removed 4 bases at V and 2 bases at J, with 7 bases between. Germline CDR1 SGHRS, CDR2 YFSETQ. The CDR3 runs 13 residues. The CDR3 DNA reads as TGCGCCAGCAGCGTCGGGACCTACAATGAGCAGTTCTTC. This codes for CASSVGTYNEQFF.

The chain links TRBV28 to TRBJ1-2; maybe TRBD1 (6 bases). Trimming took 2 bases from V and 3 from J, leaving 22 bases between them. Germline CDR1 MDHEN, CDR2 SYDVKM. This CDR3 has 18 amino acids. This CDR3 reads CASSLTHSDSRSDYGYTF. The CDR3 nucleotides are TGTGCCAGCAGTTTAACCCACTCGGACAGCCGTTCTGACTATGGCTACACCTTC.

This clonotype was detected many times. The rearrangement links TRBV6-2 or TRBV6-3 to TRBJ2-7; no reliable D call. There are 13 residues in the CDR3. The V gene lost 0 bases and the J gene lost 4 bases, with 7 bases spanning the gap. CDR1 MNHEY and CDR2 SVGEGT come from the germline V gene. As DNA, the CDR3 is TGTGCCAGCAGTTACTCGCTTCGATACGAGCAGTACTTC. Its protein is CASSYSLRYEQYF.

The CDR3 is CASSYRDREASTF. DNA of the CDR3: TGTGCCAGCAGTTACCGGGACAGGGAGGCCAGCACCTTC. V gene TRBV5-6 combines with J gene TRBJ1-2; 9 nucleotides agree with TRBD1. CDR3 length equals 13 residues. Germline V gene lookup returns CDR1 SGHDT and CDR2 YYEEEE. J lost 13 bases, V lost 5 bases, and 12 bases had no gene match.

At least ten counts were recorded for this clonotype. The chain is built from TRBV2 and TRBJ2-5, with 7 nucleotides matching TRBD2. Germline CDR1 reads SNHLY; CDR2 reads FYNNEI. The CDR3 runs 14 residues. The J segment lost 4 bases and the V segment lost 4 bases, leaving 6 bases of the junction unmatched. The CDR3 loop reads CASSGTSSAETQYF. The CDR3, as DNA: TGTGCCAGCAGTGGGACTAGTAGCGCAGAGACCCAGTACTTC.

This clonotype was found many times. The chain links TRBV7-9 to TRBJ2-1, with 8 bases identical to TRBD1. The CDR3 contains 16 residues. J gave up 12 bases and V 1 base, and 14 bases lay outside the gene matches. Germline V gene lookup returns CDR1 SEHNR and CDR2 FQNEAQ (reference sequence). The CDR3 bases are TGTGCCAGCAGCTTAGAGGAGGACAGGGCGAAACGTGGGCAGTTCTTC. It is translated as CASSLEEDRAKRGQFF.

The rearrangement links TRBV27 to TRBJ2-6; D is tentatively TRBD1 or TRBD2 (6 bases each). The CDR3 has 15 amino acids. The germline V gene encodes CDR1 MNHEY and CDR2 SMNVEV (reference sequence). V gave up 6 bases and J gave up 0 bases, with 9 bases separating them. The CDR3 loop reads CASRGGLSGANVLTF. CDR3 in DNA: TGTGCCAGCAGAGGGGGACTCTCTGGGGCCAACGTCCTGACTTTC. Supplemented by reference TRBV27 and TRBJ2-6, the full variable domain reads EAQVTQNPRYLITVTGKKLTVTCSQNMNHEYMSWYRQDPGLGLRQIYYSMNVEVTDKGDVPEGYKVSRKEKRNFPLILESPSPNQTSLYFCASRGGLSGANVLTFGAGSRLTVL.

This clonotype was detected ten times or more. This sequence joins TRBV5-1 and TRBJ2-7; 7 bases match TRBD2. Germline V lookup: CDR1 SGHRS, CDR2 YFSETQ. J gave up 5 bases and V 2 bases, and 10 bases lay outside the gene matches. The CDR3 sequence is 15 residues long. CDR3 coding DNA: TGCGCCAGCAGCTTTATGGGCGGGGGAGTTAACGAGCAGTACTTC. This sequence encodes CASSFMGGGVNEQYF.

This clonotype has a count of ten or more. The chain uses TRBV7-8 and TRBJ2-4, with D possibly TRBD2 on 5 matching bases. From germline, CDR1 is SGHVS and CDR2 FQNEAQ. The CDR3 covers 17 residues. V lost 5 bases, J lost 0 bases, and 17 bases lay in between. CDR3 in amino acids: CASSAQDYKLAKNIQYF. DNA for the CDR3: TGTGCCAGCAGCGCACAAGACTACAAATTAGCCAAAAACATTCAGTACTTC.

This clonotype was counted many times. This chain uses TRBV20-1 with TRBJ1-1; possibly TRBD1 for D (6 bases). CDR3 length: 14 amino acids. Germline V lookup: CDR1 DFQATT, CDR2 SNEGSKA (reference sequence). The V and J ends lost 5 bases and 5 bases respectively, with 18 bases between them. The CDR3 region has the DNA TGCAGTGCTCCCGTGACAGGCTGGGGTACTGAAGCTTTCTTT. Translation: CSAPVTGWGTEAFF.

In this sample, this clonotype turned up many times. The chain couples TRBV15 to TRBJ2-7; 7 nucleotides agree with TRBD2. The CDR3 loop spans 15 amino acids. The V and J ends lost 5 bases and 6 bases, in that order; junction bases with no gene match: 13. The germline V gene encodes CDR1 LNHNV and CDR2 YYDKDF (reference sequence). For the CDR3, the DNA is TGTGCCACCAGCCCGCGACTAGCCGGACCTTTCGAGCAGTACTTC. This translates into CATSPRLAGPFEQYF.

On this clonotype itself: Being one base from a much bigger clone, this may be a read error. V is TRBV20-1 and J is TRBJ2-1; the match to TRBD2 covers 10 bases. Germline CDR1 DFQATT, CDR2 SNEGSKA (reference sequence). The V and J ends lost 3 bases and 2 bases, in that order; junction bases with no gene match: 13. The CDR3 loop spans 18 amino acids. As DNA, the CDR3 is TGCAGTGCTAGTCCCGGTAGCGGGGGGACCGGGCCCTACAATGAGCAGTTCTTC. Translation gives CSASPGSGGTGPYNEQFF.

This clonotype was counted at least ten times. V is TRBV4-3 and J is TRBJ2-1; no reliable D call. The germline V and J ends were trimmed by 0 bases and 2 bases, with 11 bases remaining between them. This CDR3 is built from 16 residues. From germline, CDR1 is LGHNA and CDR2 YSLEER. CDR3 region: CASSQENPVTYNEQFF. The CDR3 DNA is TGCGCCAGCAGCCAAGAGAACCCGGTCACCTACAATGAGCAGTTCTTC.

V and J are TRBV20-1 and TRBJ1-1; D perhaps matches TRBD1 (5 bases). Trimming stripped 4 bases from V and 1 base from J, with 7 bases between. The CDR3 length is 12 residues. CDR1 DFQATT and CDR2 SNEGSKA come from the germline V gene (reference sequence). CDR3 DNA sequence: TGCAGTGCTACCCAGGGGAACACTGAAGCTTTCTTT. This codes for CSATQGNTEAFF.

This clonotype was counted only a few times. V is TRBV27 and J is TRBJ2-6; D remains ambiguous. This CDR3 is built from 13 residues. Trimming took 6 bases from V and 4 from J, leaving 7 bases between them. The germline gives CDR1 MNHEY, CDR2 SMNVEV (reference sequence). The CDR3: CASRESGANVLTF. CDR3 DNA: TGTGCCAGCAGGGAATCGGGGGCCAACGTCCTGACTTTC.

In its sample, this clonotype was seen many times. The rearrangement links TRBV15 to TRBJ2-3; no clear D. This CDR3 comprises 16 residues. The V gene's germline CDR1 is LNHNV and CDR2 YYDKDF (reference sequence). Trimming cost V 0 bases and J 1 base, with 11 bases left between them. The CDR3: CATSRELSVGTDTQYF. The DNA for the CDR3 is TGTGCCACCAGCAGAGAGTTGAGCGTCGGCACAGATACGCAGTATTTT.

This clonotype was detected ten times or more. The gene calls are TRBV5-5 and TRBJ1-4, with 8 bases that match TRBD1. Germline-derived CDR1 and CDR2 are SGHKS and YYEKEE (reference sequence). The J segment lost 8 bases and the V segment lost 4 bases, leaving 10 bases of the junction unmatched. CDR3 size: 15 residues. CDR3 in DNA: TGTGCCAGCAGCCCTCCCGGACAGGGTCGGGAAAAACTGTTTTTT. Translation: CASSPPGQGREKLFF.

The chain recombines TRBV27 with TRBJ1-2, with D perhaps matching TRBD1 (6 bases). The CDR3 is 13 amino acids. Germline assignment: CDR1 MNHEY and CDR2 SMNVEV (reference sequence). V was shortened by 7 bases and J by 4 bases, with 13 bases between the two germline ends. CDR3 sequence (DNA): TGTGCCAGCATGGCGGGGGCGAGCTATGGCTACACCTTC. Encoded protein: CASMAGASYGYTF.

About this clonotype itself: Germline and junction disagree at one end, which may indicate a read error. The CDR3 protein is CARNLDSHSFHF. The CDR3 nucleotides read TGTGCCAGAAATTTGGACAGCCACTCGTTTCACTTC. The J gene is TRBJ2-1, the V gene TRBV6-2 or TRBV6-3; tentative D call: TRBD1 (6 bases). Germline V gene data show CDR1 as MNHEY and CDR2 as SVGEGT. This CDR3 spans 12 amino acids.

This clonotype has at least ten counts. This chain connects TRBV5-1 to TRBJ1-6; no firm D call. Between the trimmed V and J ends, which lost 0 bases and 10 bases, there was a span of 17 bases. In germline, CDR1 is SGHRS, CDR2 YFSETQ. The CDR3 loop spans 16 amino acids. CDR3 DNA sequence: TGCGCCAGCAGCTTGGCCTCAGCTGGCCTATCCTCACCCCTCCACTTT. It specifies CASSLASAGLSSPLHF.

At least ten counts were recorded for this clonotype. V is TRBV20-1 and J is TRBJ2-3, with TRBD2 matching 8 bases. Trimming took 3 bases from V and 1 from J; bases not matched to a gene: 6. The germline V gene has CDR1 DFQATT and CDR2 SNEGSKA (reference sequence). CDR3 length equals 15 residues. The CDR3 protein is CSARLLADRTDTQYF. The CDR3 DNA follows: TGCAGTGCTAGGTTACTAGCGGACCGCACAGATACGCAGTATTTT.